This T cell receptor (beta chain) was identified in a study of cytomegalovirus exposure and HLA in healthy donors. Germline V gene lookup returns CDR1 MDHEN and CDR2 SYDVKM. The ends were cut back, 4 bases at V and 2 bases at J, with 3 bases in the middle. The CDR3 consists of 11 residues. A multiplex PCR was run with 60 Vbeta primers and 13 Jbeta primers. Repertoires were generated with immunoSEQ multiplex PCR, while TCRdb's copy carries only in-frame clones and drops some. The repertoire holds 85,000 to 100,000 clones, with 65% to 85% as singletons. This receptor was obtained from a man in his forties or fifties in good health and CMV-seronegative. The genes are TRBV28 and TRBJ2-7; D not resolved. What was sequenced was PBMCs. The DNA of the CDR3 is TGTGCCAGCAGTTCAACCTACGAGCAGTACTTC. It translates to CASSSTYEQYF.